These T cell receptor beta chains were read from a single sample in a study of blood T cells in healthy people across ages. TCRdb re-called the 5' RACE reads through MiXCR, storing one row per CDR3 protein. The table lists roughly 700,000 distinct CDR3 sequences, more than 40% of them singletons. Sequenced material: blood. These TCRs come from an older woman in good health. The conserved cysteine and the conserved F or W are not part of the CDR3 here. Each record gives: J gene, V gene, CDR3 length, CDR3 protein.

j_gene: TRBJ1-4
v_gene: TRBV29-1
len: 12
CDR3aa: SVPVGGYGEKLF

j_gene: TRBJ1-1
v_gene: TRBV7-2
len: 12
CDR3aa: ASSSQLLNTEAF

j_gene: TRBJ2-5
v_gene: TRBV25-1
len: 11
CDR3aa: ASSEQGRETQY

j_gene: TRBJ2-7
v_gene: TRBV5-1
len: 16
CDR3aa: ASSLGGKTGQISYEQY

j_gene: TRBJ1-2
v_gene: TRBV29-1
len: 11
CDR3aa: SVWDRDIHGYT

j_gene: TRBJ2-3
v_gene: TRBV29-1
len: 12
CDR3aa: SVVVGGGTDTQY

j_gene: TRBJ2-1
v_gene: TRBV27
len: 14
CDR3aa: ASGGPNGVSSGEQF

j_gene: TRBJ2-2
v_gene: TRBV24-1
len: 13
CDR3aa: ATSPKQGNTGELF

j_gene: NA
v_gene: TRBV7-2
len: 14
CDR3aa: ASSLEGGRTLNIQY

j_gene: TRBJ1-4
v_gene: TRBV2
len: 12
CDR3aa: ASSGVAANEKLF

j_gene: TRBJ2-1
v_gene: TRBV20-1
len: 12
CDR3aa: SASYGRGYNEQF

j_gene: TRBJ2-3
v_gene: TRBV7-6
len: 13
CDR3aa: ASSLRFDSSDTQY

j_gene: TRBJ1-2
v_gene: TRBV5-1
len: 11
CDR3aa: ASSVGGTSNYT

j_gene: TRBJ2-3
v_gene: TRBV28
len: 9
CDR3aa: ASGHTDTQY

j_gene: TRBJ2-1
v_gene: TRBV9
len: 16
CDR3aa: ASSVGPAAGRFRNEQF

j_gene: TRBJ2-7
v_gene: TRBV20-1
len: 13
CDR3aa: SARGAQTGTYEQY

j_gene: TRBJ2-1
v_gene: TRBV11-3
len: 12
CDR3aa: ASSWAGEDNEQF

j_gene: NA
v_gene: TRBV4-3
len: 11
CDR3aa: ASSQGPVGTQY

j_gene: TRBJ1-3
v_gene: TRBV4-1
len: 13
CDR3aa: ASSRDPSSGNTIY

j_gene: TRBJ2-7
v_gene: TRBV5-1
len: 11
CDR3aa: ASSLVSGYEQY

j_gene: TRBJ1-5
v_gene: TRBV7-2
len: 12
CDR3aa: ASSLEQGNQPQH

j_gene: NA
v_gene: TRBV2
len: 13
CDR3aa: ASSGSGTGGGEQY

j_gene: TRBJ2-1
v_gene: TRBV11-3
len: 13
CDR3aa: ASSYPGTGDYEQF

j_gene: TRBJ2-1
v_gene: TRBV7-2
len: 11
CDR3aa: ASSGQVYNEQF

j_gene: TRBJ2-5
v_gene: TRBV7-3
len: 14
CDR3aa: ASSQRSGTLGETQY

j_gene: TRBJ2-5
v_gene: TRBV27
len: 13
CDR3aa: ASSRRWEKQETQY

j_gene: NA
v_gene: TRBV27
len: 16
CDR3aa: ASSPIGQGLIKSSEQY

j_gene: TRBJ2-7
v_gene: TRBV27
len: 17
CDR3aa: ASSPPWAGGQTPTYEQY

j_gene: TRBJ2-7
v_gene: TRBV12-3/TRBV12-4
len: 14
CDR3aa: ASSIQLAGGQETRY

j_gene: TRBJ2-1
v_gene: TRBV19
len: 13
CDR3aa: ASSRLSSGGNEQF

j_gene: TRBJ2-2
v_gene: TRBV11-1
len: 11
CDR3aa: ASGDQFGGELF

j_gene: TRBJ2-1
v_gene: TRBV5-1
len: 13
CDR3aa: ASSLGTSGRAEQF

j_gene: TRBJ2-5
v_gene: TRBV14
len: 13
CDR3aa: ASKMGIGAQETQY

j_gene: TRBJ2-3
v_gene: TRBV20-1
len: 13
CDR3aa: SADPTMLLRDTQY

j_gene: TRBJ1-6
v_gene: TRBV10-3
len: 10
CDR3aa: AIARQGSPLH

j_gene: TRBJ2-7
v_gene: TRBV9
len: 12
CDR3aa: ASSVATGAYEQY

j_gene: TRBJ2-1
v_gene: TRBV20-1
len: 12
CDR3aa: SARNQREVYEQF

j_gene: TRBJ1-2
v_gene: TRBV2
len: 10
CDR3aa: ASNTGAEGYT

j_gene: TRBJ2-3
v_gene: TRBV15
len: 19
CDR3aa: ATSRDASGRAAPTPTDTQY